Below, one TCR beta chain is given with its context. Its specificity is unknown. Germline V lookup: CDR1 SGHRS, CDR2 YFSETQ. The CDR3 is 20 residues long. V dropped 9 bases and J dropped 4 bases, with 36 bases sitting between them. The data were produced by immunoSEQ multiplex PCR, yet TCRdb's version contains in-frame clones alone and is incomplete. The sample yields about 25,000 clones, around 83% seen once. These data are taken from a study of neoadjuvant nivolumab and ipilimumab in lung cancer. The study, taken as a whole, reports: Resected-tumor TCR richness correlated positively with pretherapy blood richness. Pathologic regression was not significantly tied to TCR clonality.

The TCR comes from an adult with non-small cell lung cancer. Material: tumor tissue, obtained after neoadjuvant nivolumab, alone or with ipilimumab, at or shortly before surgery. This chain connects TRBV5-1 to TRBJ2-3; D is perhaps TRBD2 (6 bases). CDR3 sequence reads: CATDYFPSGLAKRVADTQYF. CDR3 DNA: TGCGCCACCGACTACTTCCCGAGTGGGCTAGCGAAACGAGTGGCAGATACGCAGTATTTT.